The 28 T cell receptor beta chains presented below share a single source sample, sequenced in a study of cytomegalovirus exposure and HLA in healthy donors. This PCR relied on a set of 60 Vbeta primers and 13 Jbeta primers. Using immunoSEQ multiplex PCR, the repertoire was profiled, and TCRdb retains in-frame clones only, with some absent. The repertoire has 150,000 to 200,000 clones, approximately 80% of them found once; the top ten carry more than 0.45%. The sample consisted of PBMCs. Receptor source: a woman aged 45 to 65 in good health and CMV-seronegative.

This chain links TRBV19 with TRBJ2-1; 11 positions agree with TRBD2. The CDR3 totals 15 residues. V lost 8 bases, J lost 6 bases, and 9 bases stayed unmatched. The germline CDR1 and CDR2 sequences are LNHDA and SQIVND (reference sequence). This CDR3 reads CASAGLAEFGNEQFF. The CDR3 DNA reads as TGTGCCAGTGCGGGACTAGCGGAATTCGGCAATGAGCAGTTCTTC. The full variable domain, rest sourced from reference TRBV19 and TRBJ2-1, is DGGITQSPKYLFRKEGQNVTLSCEQNLNHDAMYWYRQDPGQGLRLIYYSQIVNDFQKGDIAEGYSVSREKKESFPLTVTSAQKNPTAFYLCASAGLAEFGNEQFFGPGTRLTVL.

This clone was counted a single time. This chain joins TRBV27 and TRBJ1-1, with no clear D. The CDR3 loop spans 14 amino acids. V gave up 0 bases and J gave up 3 bases, with 8 bases separating them. CDR1 is MNHEY and CDR2 is SMNVEV in the germline V gene (reference sequence). CDR3 bases: TGTGCCAGCAGTTTATCCAGGAGGGACACTGAAGCTTTCTTT. Its translation is CASSLSRRDTEAFF.

This chain connects TRBV5-4 to TRBJ2-7; the match to TRBD2 covers 13 bases. With V trimmed by 4 bases and J by 3 bases, 7 bases remained unmatched. This CDR3 spans 16 amino acids. CDR1 and CDR2 (germline): SGHNT, YYREEE (reference sequence). The CDR3 reads CASSTSGGARGYEQYF. CDR3 coding DNA: TGTGCCAGCAGCACTAGCGGGGGGGCCCGGGGCTACGAGCAGTACTTC.

The chain joins TRBV18 to TRBJ1-1; D gene unclear. Deletions cut 2 bases from V and 0 bases from J, with 19 bases between. CDR1 is KGHSH and CDR2 is LQKENI in the germline V gene. This CDR3 is 18 amino acids long. For the CDR3, the DNA is TGTGCCAGCTCACCAAGTCTGTTCGGAGAAACCATGAACACTGAAGCTTTCTTT. The encoded protein is CASSPSLFGETMNTEAFF.

The genes are TRBV7-9 and TRBJ1-2; 8 bases agree with TRBD1. The ends lost 5 bases at V and 4 bases at J; junction bases unmatched: 12. CDR1 and CDR2 from the germline V gene are SEHNR and FQNEAQ (reference sequence). CDR3 length: 16 residues. CDR3: CASSATQGASIYGYTF. CDR3 sequence (DNA): TGTGCCAGCAGCGCAACCCAGGGGGCTTCTATCTATGGCTACACCTTC.

The chain has TRBV7-9 and TRBJ1-1; D not certain. The CDR3 consists of 11 residues. The V gene lost 1 base and the J gene lost 7 bases, with 4 bases spanning the gap. Looked up from germline, CDR1 is SEHNR and CDR2 is FQNEAQ (reference sequence). The CDR3 DNA sequence: TGTGCCAGCAGCTTAGGAGGTGAAGCTTTCTTT. Its translation: CASSLGGEAFF.

This clone showed up just a few times. The chain uses TRBV28 and TRBJ1-2, with 7 positions matching TRBD1. CDR1 and CDR2 (germline): MDHEN, SYDVKM. CDR3 length: 12 residues. Trimming took 6 bases from V and 7 from J; bases not matched to a gene: 5. The CDR3 sequence is CASSTTGSGYTF. DNA of the CDR3: TGTGCCAGCAGCACGACAGGGAGTGGCTACACCTTC.

The count of this clone is one. An end of the junction differs from the germline gene, which may be a read error. J is TRBJ1-2 and V is TRBV6-5; tentatively, D is TRBD1 (6 bases). CDR1 is MNHEY and CDR2 is SVGAGI in the germline V gene. CDR3 length: 13 residues. As DNA, the CDR3 is TGTGCCAGCAGTTACCGGGACAACTATGGCCACACCTTC. It specifies CASSYRDNYGHTF.

This clone was counted a few times. The chain is built from TRBV9 and TRBJ2-3; 8 bases are a match to TRBD2. The germline gives CDR1 SGDLS, CDR2 YYNGEE. Losses at the gene ends were 9 bases for V and 4 bases for J; bases not matched to a gene: 10. CDR3 length: 14 residues. The DNA of the CDR3 is TGTGCCACCAATAGCGGGAATAGTGCAGATACGCAGTATTTT. Translating gives CATNSGNSADTQYF. The full variable domain, with the rest looked up from reference TRBV9 and TRBJ2-3, is DSGVTQTPKHLITATGQRVTLRCSPRSGDLSVYWYQQSLDQGLQFLIQYYNGEERAKGNILERFSAQQFPDLHSELNLSSLELGDSALYFCATNSGNSADTQYFGPGTRLTVL.

The V and J genes are TRBV19 and TRBJ2-7, with 13 positions matching TRBD2. With 7 bases clipped from V and 3 bases from J, the junction kept 12 bases outside the gene matches. This CDR3 is built from 17 residues. Germline V gene sequence: CDR1 LNHDA, CDR2 SQIVND (reference sequence). The DNA for the CDR3 is TGTGCCAGTATGCGGACTAGCGGGAGCTCATCCGGCTACGAGCAGTACTTC. Translation gives CASMRTSGSSSGYEQYF.

The CDR3, as DNA: TGTGCCAGCAGCGTAGATCCCCAGCAGGGGGTTGAAGCTTTCTTT. Translated, it gives CASSVDPQQGVEAFF. This sequence joins TRBV9 and TRBJ1-1; 7 bases line up with TRBD1. This CDR3 contains 15 residues. The trim removed 0 bases at V and 7 bases at J, leaving 9 bases unmatched. Germline V gives CDR1 SGDLS, CDR2 YYNGEE.

The chain uses TRBV19 and TRBJ2-3; weak D call: TRBD1 (6 bases). Trimming removed 0 bases at V and 3 bases at J, with 7 bases between. The germline V gene has CDR1 LNHDA and CDR2 SQIVND (reference sequence). The CDR3 length is 14 residues. Here the CDR3 reads CASSIDRGTDTQYF. Written as DNA, the CDR3 is TGTGCCAGTAGTATAGACAGGGGAACAGATACGCAGTATTTT.

The gene calls are TRBV10-3 and TRBJ2-3; D ambiguous. Germline V gene lookup returns CDR1 ENHRY and CDR2 SYGVKD. The CDR3 contains 14 residues. V lost 3 bases and J lost 0, with 7 bases in between. This chain's CDR3 is CAISDSVSTDTQYF. The DNA for the CDR3 is TGTGCCATCAGTGACTCGGTTAGCACAGATACGCAGTATTTT.

The chain carries TRBV6-5 and TRBJ1-1, with D possibly matching TRBD1 (6 bases). The germline V and J ends were trimmed by 5 bases and 7 bases, with 14 bases remaining between them. Germline CDR1 MNHEY, CDR2 SVGAGI. The CDR3 is 13 residues long. The CDR3 nucleotides are TGTGCCAGCAGTGAAAGCGGACAGAGTGAAGCTTTCTTT. Its protein product is CASSESGQSEAFF.

V and J are TRBV11-2 and TRBJ1-4, with 8 bases identical to TRBD1. The CDR3 loop spans 15 amino acids. V was clipped by 5 bases and J by 4 bases; unmatched bases: 6. Germline V gene lookup returns CDR1 SGHAT and CDR2 FQNNGV. CDR3 DNA: TGTGCCAGCAGCACCCGGACAGGGATTAATGAAAAACTGTTTTTT. This gives the protein CASSTRTGINEKLFF.

This sequence joins TRBV9 and TRBJ1-6, with no clear D. V lost 2 bases and J 14 bases, leaving 11 bases between the germline ends. The CDR3 loop spans 12 amino acids. Germline lookup yields CDR1 SGDLS and CDR2 YYNGEE. For the CDR3, the DNA is TGTGCCAGCAGCGTCAGCGGAATGGCCCTCCACTTT. Translation gives CASSVSGMALHF.

V gene TRBV25-1 combines with J gene TRBJ1-1; TRBD1 is a possible D gene (5 bases). Germline assignment: CDR1 MGHDK and CDR2 SYGVNS. The CDR3 is 13 amino acids. Between the trimmed V and J ends, which lost 7 bases and 5 bases, there was a span of 14 bases. CDR3: CASNGQPWTEAFF. The DNA for the CDR3 is TGTGCCAGCAATGGACAACCGTGGACTGAAGCTTTCTTT.

The chain uses TRBV5-1 and TRBJ2-1, with TRBD1 as a possible D gene (5 bases). Deletions cut 4 bases from V and 7 bases from J, with 15 bases between. The CDR3 length is 14 residues. Germline-derived CDR1 and CDR2 are SGHRS and YFSETQ. The CDR3 loop is CASSIGHSRNEQFF. CDR3 bases: TGCGCCAGCAGCATAGGACATTCTCGGAATGAGCAGTTCTTC.

The chain combines TRBV15 with TRBJ2-1; 14 bases are shared with TRBD2. V was clipped by 6 bases and J by 0 bases; unmatched bases: 4. Germline-derived CDR1 and CDR2 are LNHNV and YYDKDF (reference sequence). The CDR3 runs to 17 residues. The CDR3 DNA sequence: TGTGCCACCAGGGGGACTAGCGGGAGAACCTCCTACAATGAGCAGTTCTTC. This gives the protein CATRGTSGRTSYNEQFF.

The rearrangement links TRBV28 to TRBJ2-2, with TRBD1 identical over 11 bases. Looked up from germline, CDR1 is MDHEN and CDR2 is SYDVKM. V was clipped by 8 bases and J by 0 bases; unmatched bases: 2. There are 15 residues in the CDR3. In DNA, the CDR3 is TGTGCCAGCGGGACAGGGGGATCGAACACCGGGGAGCTGTTTTTT. It encodes CASGTGGSNTGELFF.

Concerning this clone: This sample includes further DNA sequences coding for the same CDR3. J is TRBJ2-7 and V is TRBV5-4, with D perhaps TRBD2 (5 bases). The germline V gene encodes CDR1 SGHNT and CDR2 YYREEE (reference sequence). V dropped 4 bases and J dropped 3 bases, with 11 bases sitting between them. The CDR3 loop spans 13 amino acids. In DNA form, the CDR3 reads TGTGCCAGCAGCACCGGACTGAGCTACGAGCAGTACTTC. This translates into CASSTGLSYEQYF.

The CDR3 sequence is CASGPSAGPFSTDTQYF. The CDR3 DNA reads TGTGCTAGTGGTCCTTCGGCGGGTCCCTTTAGCACAGATACGCAGTATTTT. The chain has TRBV12-5 and TRBJ2-3; D might be TRBD2 (5 bases). The V gene lost 5 bases and the J gene lost 0 bases, with 18 bases spanning the gap. The CDR3 length is 17 residues. CDR1 LGHNT and CDR2 FRNRAP come from the germline V gene.

The chain employs TRBV5-8 and TRBJ2-7; 7 positions agree with TRBD2. CDR1 SGHTS and CDR2 YDEGEE come from the germline V gene. Trimming at V came to 2 bases and at J to 5 bases, leaving 7 bases not matched to a gene. This CDR3 spans 14 amino acids. The CDR3 DNA sequence: TGTGCCAGCAGCTTAGGACTAGTTTTGGACGAGCAGTACTTC. It is translated as CASSLGLVLDEQYF.

This chain links TRBV27 with TRBJ2-1, with 7 bases fitting TRBD1. The germline V gene encodes CDR1 MNHEY and CDR2 SMNVEV (reference sequence). The V and J ends lost 10 bases and 0 bases, in that order; junction bases with no gene match: 3. The CDR3 length is 13 residues. The CDR3 loop reads CATGQVSYNEQFF. CDR3 in DNA: TGTGCCACCGGACAGGTCTCCTACAATGAGCAGTTCTTC.

This chain uses TRBV5-4 with TRBJ2-7, with 11 bases matching TRBD2. The CDR3 has 15 residues. V gave up 5 bases and J gave up 1 base; unmatched junction bases: 5. Looked up from germline, CDR1 is SGHNT and CDR2 is YYREEE (reference sequence). CDR3 coding DNA: TGTGCCAGCAGTCGGGGGACTAGCGGATCCTACGAGCAGTACTTC. It is translated as CASSRGTSGSYEQYF.

The chain joins TRBV21-1 to TRBJ1-2; the D call of TRBD1 is as the table states it, not checked on the DNA. TRBV21-1 is an annotated pseudogene. The CDR3 runs 17 residues. CDR3 sequence reads: CANGSDWDRGFRDGYTF. The CDR3 nucleotides are TGTGCCAACGGATCGGATTGGGACAGGGGCTTTCGGGATGGCTACACCTTC.

The rearrangement uses TRBV2 and TRBJ2-5, with a possible D match to TRBD1 (6 bases). Germline V gene data show CDR1 as SNHLY and CDR2 as FYNNEI. The CDR3 loop spans 14 amino acids. Deletions cut 1 base from V and 2 bases from J, with 8 bases between. DNA of the CDR3: TGTGCCAGCAGTGAAGGTACAGGGCAAGAGACCCAGTACTTC. Its protein product is CASSEGTGQETQYF.

The chain uses TRBV4-1 and TRBJ1-1; TRBD1 is a possible D gene (6 bases). Looked up from germline, CDR1 is MGHRA and CDR2 is YSYEKL. V was clipped by 4 bases and J by 7 bases, with 22 bases between them. CDR3 length: 16 amino acids. The CDR3 region is CASSPWTDPEPGEAFF. In nucleotides, the CDR3 is TGCGCCAGCAGCCCCTGGACAGACCCCGAGCCGGGTGAAGCTTTCTTT.